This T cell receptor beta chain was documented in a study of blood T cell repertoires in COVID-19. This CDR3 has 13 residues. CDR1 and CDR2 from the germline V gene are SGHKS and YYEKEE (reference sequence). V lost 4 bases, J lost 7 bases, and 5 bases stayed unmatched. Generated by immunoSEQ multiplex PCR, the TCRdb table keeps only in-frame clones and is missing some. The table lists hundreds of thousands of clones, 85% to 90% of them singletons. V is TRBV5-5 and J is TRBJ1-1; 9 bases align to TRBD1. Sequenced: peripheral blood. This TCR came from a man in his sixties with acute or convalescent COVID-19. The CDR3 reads CASSPGTGNEAFF. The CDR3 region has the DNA TGTGCCAGCAGCCCCGGGACAGGGAATGAAGCTTTCTTT.